This T cell receptor (beta chain) is drawn from a study of cytomegalovirus exposure and HLA in healthy donors. General study findings and limits: Later analysis identified about 17,000 TCR beta sequences associated with HLA alleles, using a false discovery rate threshold of 0.05. A later analysis linked a missense DCLRE1C variant to TCR beta V- and J-gene trimming. It was confirmed in vitro that a few of the CMV-associated chains were specific for CMV antigens.

On this clone itself: As yet, its antigen is unknown. The junction departs from the called germline gene at one end, perhaps through a read error.

The PCR employed 60 Vbeta primers together with 13 Jbeta primers. Sequencing used immunoSEQ multiplex PCR; TCRdb keeps in-frame clones, though not all of them. The repertoire holds 250,000 to 300,000 clones, around 90% seen once, with 1.7% in the top ten. Germline V gene data show CDR1 as SGHRS and CDR2 as YFSETQ. This CDR3 has 19 residues. The TCR sequence derives from a girl aged 2 to 10 in good health and CMV-seronegative. The gene calls are TRBV5-1 and TRBJ2-5, with 12 bases identical to TRBD2. Input material: PBMCs. Here the CDR3 DNA reads TGCGCCAGCAGTTCTGGTCTACTAGCGGGGGGTGGTGATCAAGAGGCCCAGTACTTC. This translates into CASSSGLLAGGGDQEAQYF.